Each of the 26 T cell receptor beta chains below was sequenced from the same sample in a study of regulatory T cells in long-lasting Graves disease. The time point was: newly diagnosed GD, antithyroid drugs for less than 3 months. Following extraction of RNA from PBMCs, that RNA was used to make the TCR library. With iRepertoire HTBI primers and Arm-PCR of CDR3 regions, TCR beta libraries were built. Using its own MiXCR run on the multiplex PCR reads, TCRdb lists one record per CDR3 protein. The data hold 350,000 to 450,000 distinct CDR3 sequences, with under 15% observed a single time. These same data were also listed under a study on T cells in Graves' hyperthyroidism and ophthalmopathy.

Sequences were derived from peripheral blood mononuclear cells (PBMCs), sampled at new diagnosis, from a patient treated with antithyroid drugs. Source of these receptors: a woman aged 25-40 years with Graves disease.

In this sample, this clonotype turned up many times. The V and J genes are TRBV18 and TRBJ1-1, with D tentatively TRBD1 (5 bases). Trimming took off 0 bases at V and 1 base at J, with 15 bases between the two ends. Germline V gene data show CDR1 as KGHSH and CDR2 as LQKENI. The CDR3 totals 17 residues. The CDR3 bases are TGTGCCAGCTCACCACCGAAGGTGGCAGGGTCGAACACTGAAGCTTTCTTT. Encoded protein: CASSPPKVAGSNTEAFF.

This clonotype has at least ten counts. V usage is TRBV9 and J usage is TRBJ2-1; TRBD2 aligns across 7 bases. Germline-derived CDR1 and CDR2 are SGDLS and YYNGEE. Germline trimming cut 0 bases from V and 10 bases from J; bases unmatched to any gene: 10. The CDR3 length is 15 residues. CDR3 nucleotide sequence: TGTGCCAGCAGCGTAGAGGGAGGGGAAGGGGCCGAGCAGTTCTTC. The encoded protein is CASSVEGGEGAEQFF.

This clonotype was picked up many times. The chain employs TRBV3-1 and TRBJ2-7; the match to TRBD2 covers 10 bases. The germline V gene encodes CDR1 LGHDT and CDR2 YNNKEL (reference sequence). CDR3 size: 18 residues. V lost 4 bases, J lost 6 bases, and 18 bases stayed unmatched. CDR3 sequence: CASSPHQGQSGRALEQYF. CDR3 DNA sequence: TGTGCCAGCAGCCCTCACCAAGGGCAAAGCGGGAGGGCCCTCGAGCAGTACTTC.

This clonotype was observed many times. The chain carries TRBV11-2 and TRBJ2-7, with 7 bases aligning to TRBD2. Looked up from germline, CDR1 is SGHAT and CDR2 is FQNNGV. The CDR3 spans 17 residues. With V trimmed by 0 bases and J by 0 bases, 8 bases remained unmatched. DNA for the CDR3: TGTGCCAGCAGCTTAGACAAGCGGGAATTCCCCTCCTACGAGCAGTACTTC. It translates to CASSLDKREFPSYEQYF.

This clonotype was seen repeatedly, ten times or more. The chain has TRBV20-1 and TRBJ1-3; D not resolved. CDR1 and CDR2 from the germline V gene are DFQATT and SNEGSKA (reference sequence). The CDR3 is made up of 13 amino acids. The ends were cut back, 1 base at V and 9 bases at J, with 13 bases in the middle. The CDR3 bases are TGCAGTGCTAGAGGGTCGGCGCATACCACCATATATTTT. This encodes CSARGSAHTTIYF.

The sample holds many counts of this clonotype. The chain is built from TRBV12-3 or TRBV12-4 and TRBJ1-2; D may be TRBD1 (5 bases). There are 13 residues in the CDR3. With 4 bases removed from V and 4 bases from J, the gap between germline ends came to 10 bases. In DNA, the CDR3 is TGTGCCAGCAGTTCAGGGTTAAGCTATGGCTACACCTTC. Amino acids: CASSSGLSYGYTF.

This clonotype was seen repeatedly, ten times or more. The chain employs TRBV7-9 and TRBJ2-7, with 9 bases that match TRBD1. Germline V lookup: CDR1 SEHNR, CDR2 FQNEAQ (reference sequence). With V trimmed by 4 bases and J by 2 bases, 6 bases remained unmatched. The CDR3 is made up of 15 amino acids. The chain's CDR3 is CASSSTRQGAYEQYF. CDR3 bases: TGTGCCAGCAGCTCTACCCGACAGGGGGCCTACGAGCAGTACTTC.

The CDR3: CSVVEGYGYTF. The CDR3 DNA sequence: TGCAGCGTTGTAGAGGGATATGGCTACACCTTC. This chain links TRBV29-1 with TRBJ1-2; D call uncertain. CDR3 size: 11 residues. The germline gives CDR1 SQVTM, CDR2 ANQGSEA. Deletions cut 4 bases from V and 5 bases from J, with 8 bases between. The variable domain in full, completed from reference TRBV29-1 and TRBJ1-2, reads SAVISQKPSRDICQRGTSLTIQCQVDSQVTMMFWYRQQPGQSLTLIATANQGSEATYESGFVIDKFPISRPNLTFSTLTVSNMSPEDSSIYLCSVVEGYGYTFGSGTRLTVV.

In this sample, this clonotype turned up a few times. The chain has TRBV7-9 and TRBJ2-7; D call uncertain. Trimming shortened V by 0 bases and J by 4 bases, and 7 bases separated the two germline ends. The CDR3 consists of 13 residues. Germline CDR1 is SEHNR and CDR2 is FQNEAQ (reference sequence). The CDR3 is CASSLASKYEQYF. The DNA of the CDR3 is TGTGCCAGCAGCTTAGCCAGTAAGTACGAGCAGTACTTC. Combining the CDR3 with reference TRBV7-9 and TRBJ2-7 gives the whole variable domain DTGVSQNPRHKITKRGQNVTFRCDPISEHNRLYWYRQTLGQGPEFLTYFQNEAQLEKSRLLSDRFSAERPKGSFSTLEIQRTEQGDSAMYLCASSLASKYEQYFGPGTRLTVT.

The gene calls are TRBV12-3 or TRBV12-4 and TRBJ2-1, with 9 bases lining up with TRBD2. J lost 7 bases, V lost 6 bases, and 7 bases had no gene match. The CDR3 is made up of 14 amino acids. CDR3 in DNA: TGTGCCAGCAGCAATAGCGGGAGCGGTAATGAGCAGTTCTTC. It codes for CASSNSGSGNEQFF.

This clonotype has a handful of counts. This chain connects TRBV6-1 to TRBJ2-2; 8 bases align to TRBD2. Trimming cost V 7 bases and J 1 base; bases outside gene matches: 2. The CDR3 is made up of 14 amino acids. Germline CDR1 MNHNS, CDR2 SASEGT. CDR3 DNA: TGTGCCAGCATGAGCGGGAGGAACACCGGGGAGCTGTTTTTT. Its protein product is CASMSGRNTGELFF.

This clonotype was detected many times. The V and J genes are TRBV28 and TRBJ1-2; D gene unclear. V shed 3 bases and J shed 8 bases, with 13 bases lying between them. The CDR3 is 13 amino acids. In germline, CDR1 is MDHEN, CDR2 SYDVKM. The CDR3 coding sequence is TGTGCCAGCAGTTTCCCCGGCCCCGGCGGCTACACCTTC. Its protein is CASSFPGPGGYTF.

The chain links TRBV28 to TRBJ1-5; D gene unclear. CDR3 length: 12 amino acids. The ends were cut back, 6 bases at V and 9 bases at J, with 12 bases in the middle. The V gene's germline CDR1 is MDHEN and CDR2 SYDVKM. The CDR3 protein is CASSLGLPPQHF. The CDR3, as DNA: TGTGCCAGCAGCTTGGGTTTGCCGCCCCAGCATTTT.

At least ten counts were recorded for this clonotype. The chain has TRBV5-1 and TRBJ1-1; D possibly corresponds to TRBD1 (5 bases). CDR1 and CDR2 from the germline V gene are SGHRS and YFSETQ. The CDR3 totals 18 residues. V was trimmed by 0 bases and J by 1 base, leaving 19 bases between them. The CDR3 DNA is TGCGCCAGCAGCTTGGGGCGCCGGGACCCCTGGGGGAACACTGAAGCTTTCTTT. Its translation is CASSLGRRDPWGNTEAFF.

This CDR3 reads CSARDLWQTEQYF. CDR3 sequence (DNA): TGCAGTGCTAGAGATTTGTGGCAAACGGAGCAGTACTTC. The chain is built from TRBV20-1 and TRBJ2-7; D unclear. The germline CDR1 and CDR2 sequences are DFQATT and SNEGSKA (reference sequence). This CDR3 contains 13 residues. Trimming removed 0 bases at V and 7 bases at J, with 13 bases between.

This clonotype was counted at least ten times. The V gene is TRBV28, the J gene TRBJ2-2, with D perhaps matching TRBD1 (7 bases). The CDR3 consists of 15 residues. The germline CDR1 and CDR2 sequences are MDHEN and SYDVKM. V was cut by 6 bases and J by 5 bases, with 16 bases left in between. The CDR3 DNA sequence: TGTGCCAGCAGCCCAGGGGGACTCGGGACCGGGGAGCTGTTTTTT. Translating it yields CASSPGGLGTGELFF.

Remarks on this clonotype: This may be a read error: a much more frequent sequence differs by one nucleotide. This chain uses TRBV24-1 with TRBJ2-1; TRBD1 or TRBD2 may be the D gene (5 bases each). V gave up 4 bases and J gave up 13 bases, with 19 bases separating them. Germline lookup yields CDR1 KGHDR and CDR2 SFDVKD. The CDR3 is 14 residues long. DNA of the CDR3: TGTGCCACCAGTGACGCAGGGAATTGGGAGACCCAGTTCTTC. The encoded protein is CATSDAGNWETQFF.

The chain combines TRBV20-1 with TRBJ2-7; 12 nucleotides line up with TRBD1. From germline, CDR1 is DFQATT and CDR2 SNEGSKA (reference sequence). The CDR3 runs 18 residues. V was clipped by 2 bases and J by 3 bases; unmatched bases: 14. As DNA, the CDR3 is TGCAGTGCTAGACGGAGGCCGGGACAGGGGGCGGTGGGCTACGAGCAGTACTTC. It codes for CSARRRPGQGAVGYEQYF.

This sequence joins TRBV4-1 and TRBJ2-1; 8 bases map to TRBD2. This CDR3 contains 19 residues. V lost 0 bases, J lost 0 bases, and 10 bases stayed unmatched. Germline lookup yields CDR1 MGHRA and CDR2 YSYEKL. CDR3 nucleotides: TGCGCCAGCAGCCAAGAGCTAGCGGGCCTGCCGAGCTCCTACAATGAGCAGTTCTTC. This codes for CASSQELAGLPSSYNEQFF.

This clonotype was found a few times. The V call is TRBV9, the J call TRBJ1-3; D perhaps matches TRBD1 (5 bases). The CDR3 spans 14 residues. The germline V and J ends were trimmed by 2 bases and 0 bases, with 6 bases remaining between them. CDR1 is SGDLS and CDR2 is YYNGEE in the germline V gene. The CDR3 protein is CASSVDSSGNTIYF. DNA for the CDR3: TGTGCCAGCAGCGTCGACAGCTCTGGAAACACCATATATTTT.

This chain links TRBV20-1 with TRBJ2-7; D may be TRBD1 (6 bases). Per the germline V gene, CDR1 is DFQATT and CDR2 is SNEGSKA (reference sequence). V was shortened by 2 bases and J by 0 bases, with 11 bases between the two germline ends. The CDR3 has 14 amino acids. The CDR3 bases are TGCAGTGCTAGAAACAGGGCCAGCTCCTACGAGCAGTACTTC. It specifies CSARNRASSYEQYF.

Note on this clonotype: Given a much more abundant clone one base away, this may be a read error. J is TRBJ2-1 and V is TRBV5-1; D is possibly TRBD1 or TRBD2 (5 bases each). The V gene's germline CDR1 is SGHRS and CDR2 YFSETQ. The CDR3 consists of 16 residues. CDR3 in amino acids: CAGSSGRQNKYNEQFF. DNA of the CDR3: TGCGCCGGCAGCTCGGGGCGCCAGAACAAGTACAATGAGCAGTTCTTC.

Notes on this clonotype: A junction boundary mismatches the germline segment, possibly from a read error. The chain links TRBV13 to TRBJ2-1, with D perhaps matching TRBD2 (5 bases). The CDR3 is 12 residues long. Germline CDR1 and CDR2: PRHDT and FYEKMQ (reference sequence). The CDR3 here is CASSLAGGVSNF. In nucleotides, the CDR3 is TGTGCCAGCAGCTTAGCAGGAGGTGTCTCGAACTTC.

This clonotype was observed at least ten times. The V call is TRBV20-1, the J call TRBJ2-3; 8 nucleotides match TRBD1. CDR3 length equals 16 residues. J was trimmed by 1 base and V by 3 bases; bases with no gene match: 9. Germline CDR1 is DFQATT and CDR2 is SNEGSKA (reference sequence). CDR3 residues: CSASRPDRERTDTQYF. The CDR3 nucleotides read TGCAGTGCTAGCCGACCGGACAGGGAGCGCACAGATACGCAGTATTTT.

This clonotype was detected only a few times. The gene calls are TRBV15 and TRBJ1-1, with D unresolved. The CDR3 is 12 amino acids. V lost 1 base and J lost 4, with 4 bases in between. Germline V gene lookup returns CDR1 LNHNV and CDR2 YYDKDF (reference sequence). Here the CDR3 reads CATSRVSTEAFF. The CDR3 nucleotides are TGTGCCACCAGCAGAGTTAGCACTGAAGCTTTCTTT.

There are many counts of this clonotype. This chain uses TRBV6-5 with TRBJ2-1; D not resolved. Trimming pared 0 bases from V and 0 bases from J, leaving 12 bases between. The CDR3 runs to 17 residues. CDR1 and CDR2 from the germline V gene are MNHEY and SVGAGI. The CDR3 loop is CASSYSRIDSSYNEQFF. For the CDR3, the DNA is TGTGCCAGCAGTTACTCGAGGATAGATAGCTCCTACAATGAGCAGTTCTTC.